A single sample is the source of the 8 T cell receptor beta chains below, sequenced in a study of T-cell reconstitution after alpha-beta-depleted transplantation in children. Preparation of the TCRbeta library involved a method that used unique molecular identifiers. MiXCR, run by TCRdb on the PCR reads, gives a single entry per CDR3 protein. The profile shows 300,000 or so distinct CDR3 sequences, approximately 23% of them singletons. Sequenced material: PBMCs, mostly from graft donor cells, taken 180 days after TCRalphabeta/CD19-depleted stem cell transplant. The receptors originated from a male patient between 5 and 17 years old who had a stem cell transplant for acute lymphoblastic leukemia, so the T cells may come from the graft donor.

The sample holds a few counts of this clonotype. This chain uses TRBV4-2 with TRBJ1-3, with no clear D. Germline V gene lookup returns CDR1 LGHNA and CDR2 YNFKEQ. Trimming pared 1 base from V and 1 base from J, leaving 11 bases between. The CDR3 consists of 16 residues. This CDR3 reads CASSQVGYGSGNTIYF. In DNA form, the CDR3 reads TGTGCCAGCAGCCAAGTGGGGTACGGTTCTGGAAACACCATATATTTT.

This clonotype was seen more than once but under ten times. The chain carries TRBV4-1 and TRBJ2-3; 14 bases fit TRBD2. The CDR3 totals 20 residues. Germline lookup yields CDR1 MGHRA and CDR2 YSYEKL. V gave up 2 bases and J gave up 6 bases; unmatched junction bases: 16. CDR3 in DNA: TGCGCCAGCAGCCAACCTGGACTAGCGGGAGGCCTCCGGGAGAGGGATACGCAGTATTTT. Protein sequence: CASSQPGLAGGLRERDTQYF.

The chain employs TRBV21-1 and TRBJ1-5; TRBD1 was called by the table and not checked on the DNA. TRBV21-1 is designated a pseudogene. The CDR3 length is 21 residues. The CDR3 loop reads CASSKGGLSRDHSGSNQPQHF. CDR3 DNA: TGTGCCAGCAGCAAGGGCGGTTTGAGCCGGGACCATTCCGGTAGCAATCAGCCCCAGCATTTT.

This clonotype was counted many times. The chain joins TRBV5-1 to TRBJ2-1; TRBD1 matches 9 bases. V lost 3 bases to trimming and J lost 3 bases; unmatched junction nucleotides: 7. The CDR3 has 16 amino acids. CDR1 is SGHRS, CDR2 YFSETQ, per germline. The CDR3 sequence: CASSSEYRGRYNEQFF. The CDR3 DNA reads TGCGCCAGCAGCTCAGAATACAGGGGGCGCTACAATGAGCAGTTCTTC.

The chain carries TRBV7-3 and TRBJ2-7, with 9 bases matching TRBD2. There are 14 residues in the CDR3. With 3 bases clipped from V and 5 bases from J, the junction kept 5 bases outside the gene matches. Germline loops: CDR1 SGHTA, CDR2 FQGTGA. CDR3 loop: CASSFRAGGHEQYF. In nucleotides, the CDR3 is TGTGCCAGCAGCTTCAGAGCGGGAGGCCACGAGCAGTACTTC.

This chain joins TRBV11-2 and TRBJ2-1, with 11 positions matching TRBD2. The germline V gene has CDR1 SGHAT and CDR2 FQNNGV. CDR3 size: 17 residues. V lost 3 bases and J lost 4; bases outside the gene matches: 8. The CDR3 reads CASSFSGLAARYNEQFF. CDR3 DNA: TGTGCCAGCAGCTTCTCGGGACTAGCGGCCAGATACAATGAGCAGTTCTTC.

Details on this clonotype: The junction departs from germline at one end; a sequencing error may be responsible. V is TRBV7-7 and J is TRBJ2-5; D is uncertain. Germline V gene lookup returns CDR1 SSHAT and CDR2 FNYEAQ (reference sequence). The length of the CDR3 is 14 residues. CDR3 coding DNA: TGTGCCTGCAGCTCCATAGGACGCCAAGAGACCCAGTACTTC. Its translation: CACSSIGRQETQYF.

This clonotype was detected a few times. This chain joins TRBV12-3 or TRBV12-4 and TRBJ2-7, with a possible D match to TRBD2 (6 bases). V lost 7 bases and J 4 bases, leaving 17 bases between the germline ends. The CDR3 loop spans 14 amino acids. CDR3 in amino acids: CASNSAGRGYEQYF. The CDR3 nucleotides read TGTGCCAGCAACTCCGCGGGACGGGGGTACGAGCAGTACTTC.